The next 31 T cell receptor beta chains were all read from a single sample in a study of T-cell memory formation after mild COVID-19. From the 5' RACE reads, TCRdb called clonotypes with MiXCR, one entry per CDR3 protein. The profile shows around 390,000 distinct CDR3 sequences, about 16% of them singletons. Sequencing used PBMCs or a T cell subset sorted from them (not recorded which). The receptors shown here come from a man between 18 and 35 years old who had mild COVID-19 (a few samples of this study predate the infection). Cell type and time point are not known.

This clonotype appeared a few times. This chain joins TRBV9 and TRBJ1-2; D possibly corresponds to TRBD1 (5 bases). Trimming removed 4 bases at V and 7 bases at J, with 20 bases between. Germline assignment: CDR1 SGDLS and CDR2 YYNGEE. The CDR3 spans 15 residues. CDR3: CASSTSPGASGGYTF. The CDR3, as DNA: TGTGCCAGCAGCACCTCCCCTGGGGCCTCTGGTGGCTACACCTTC.

J is TRBJ1-2 and V is TRBV5-5, with 8 bases identical to TRBD1. CDR3 length: 16 residues. CDR1 is SGHKS and CDR2 is YYEKEE in the germline V gene (reference sequence). V shed 4 bases and J 1 base; nucleotides not matched to a gene: 9. This chain's CDR3 is CASSPSGTGVNYGYTF. CDR3 bases: TGTGCCAGCAGCCCGTCCGGGACAGGTGTTAACTATGGCTACACCTTC. The variable domain in full, with the rest retrieved from reference TRBV5-5 and TRBJ1-2, is DAGVTQSPTHLIKTRGQQVTLRCSPISGHKSVSWYQQVLGQGPQFIFQYYEKEERGRGNFPDRFSARQFPNYSSELNVNALLLGDSALYLCASSPSGTGVNYGYTFGSGTRLTVV.

In its sample, this clonotype was seen many times. The chain links TRBV5-1 to TRBJ1-1; 10 nucleotides agree with TRBD1. CDR3 length: 15 residues. V lost 0 bases, J lost 5 bases, and 4 bases stayed unmatched. CDR1 SGHRS and CDR2 YFSETQ come from the germline V gene. The CDR3 coding sequence is TGCGCCAGCAGCTTGGTACCGGGACAGGGGACTGAAGCTTTCTTT. The encoded protein is CASSLVPGQGTEAFF.

This clonotype was counted between two and nine times. This sequence joins TRBV20-1 and TRBJ2-7; TRBD1 or TRBD2 may be the D gene (6 bases each). In germline, CDR1 is DFQATT, CDR2 SNEGSKA (reference sequence). There are 15 residues in the CDR3. V was cut by 0 bases and J by 3 bases, with 15 bases left in between. The CDR3 spells CSARDAGGFDYEQYF. CDR3 sequence (DNA): TGCAGTGCTAGAGATGCCGGGGGCTTCGACTACGAGCAGTACTTC.

The V and J genes are TRBV2 and TRBJ2-7; 12 nucleotides agree with TRBD2. This CDR3 region has 15 residues. Germline trimming cut 7 bases from V and 1 base from J; bases unmatched to any gene: 5. The germline CDR1 and CDR2 sequences are SNHLY and FYNNEI. In DNA, the CDR3 is TGTGCCAGCACTCCGACTAGCGGGGGATCCTACGAGCAGTACTTC. Translated: CASTPTSGGSYEQYF.

This clonotype was detected once. The genes are TRBV19 and TRBJ1-5; D uncertain. Germline V gives CDR1 LNHDA, CDR2 SQIVND (reference sequence). The ends were cut back, 3 bases at V and 7 bases at J, with 19 bases in the middle. The CDR3 is made up of 16 amino acids. This chain's CDR3 is CASSMWNSGGHQPQHF. DNA of the CDR3: TGTGCCAGTAGTATGTGGAACAGCGGAGGGCACCAGCCCCAGCATTTT.

Only one count was recorded for this clonotype. The V gene is TRBV24-1, the J gene TRBJ2-1; D call uncertain. This CDR3 spans 15 amino acids. Germline V CDR1 and CDR2: KGHDR, SFDVKD. The V end lost 5 bases, the J end lost 5 bases, and 15 bases lay between the germline ends. This CDR3 reads CATSAPGSLNNEQFF. CDR3 sequence (DNA): TGTGCCACCAGTGCCCCGGGCAGTCTCAACAATGAGCAGTTCTTC.

This clonotype was seen only a few times. The V and J genes are TRBV4-1 and TRBJ1-2; no clear D gene. The CDR3 totals 14 residues. Germline lookup yields CDR1 MGHRA and CDR2 YSYEKL. Trimming took 6 bases from V and 4 from J, leaving 15 bases between them. CDR3 coding DNA: TGCGCCAGCAGAGGTCTCTACCGGGGCTATGGCTACACCTTC. This gives the protein CASRGLYRGYGYTF.

There are many counts of this clonotype. This chain uses TRBV9 with TRBJ2-1; the D gene could be TRBD1 or TRBD2 (6 bases each). In germline, CDR1 is SGDLS, CDR2 YYNGEE. V was pared by 0 bases and J by 6 bases, with 13 bases between. This CDR3 region has 15 residues. CDR3 sequence (DNA): TGTGCCAGCAGCGTAGTGGGGGGCAGGGGCAATGAGCAGTTCTTC. It yields the protein CASSVVGGRGNEQFF.

This clonotype was picked up a small number of times. The chain recombines TRBV6-6 with TRBJ1-1; no clear D. Trimming took 2 bases from V and 5 from J, leaving 15 bases between them. CDR3 size: 15 residues. Per germline, CDR1 MNHNY and CDR2 SVGAGI (reference sequence). DNA of the CDR3: TGTGCCAGCAGTTACAGGGTTGGTTTTGGGACTGAAGCTTTCTTT. Encoded protein: CASSYRVGFGTEAFF.

This clonotype was observed a few times. This chain uses TRBV7-3 with TRBJ2-7; perhaps D is TRBD1 or TRBD2 (6 bases each). This CDR3 has 20 residues. Germline lookup yields CDR1 SGHTA and CDR2 FQGTGA. Trimming pared 5 bases from V and 3 bases from J, leaving 32 bases between. CDR3 in amino acids: CASSPPEGHEDLGKSYEQYV. As DNA, the CDR3 is TGTGCCAGCAGCCCCCCGGAGGGACACGAGGATCTAGGGAAAAGCTACGAGCAGTACGTC.

The genes are TRBV7-6 and TRBJ1-6; maybe TRBD1 (5 bases). The germline V gene has CDR1 SGHVS and CDR2 FNYEAQ. Trimming took off 3 bases at V and 13 bases at J, with 19 bases between the two ends. The CDR3 length is 15 residues. DNA for the CDR3: TGTGCCAGCAGCTTGGGATTATCGGGGGAGAGTCCCCTCCACTTT. This gives the protein CASSLGLSGESPLHF.

The gene calls are TRBV12-3 or TRBV12-4 and TRBJ1-3, with TRBD1 as a possible D gene (5 bases). The CDR3 loop spans 17 amino acids. The V gene lost 5 bases and the J gene lost 0 bases, with 17 bases spanning the gap. CDR3 coding DNA: TGTGCCAGCAGTCGAGGACGGGACCTCCTCTCTGGAAACACCATATATTTT. Amino acids: CASSRGRDLLSGNTIYF.

The V gene is TRBV6-2 or TRBV6-3, the J gene TRBJ1-5, with D possibly TRBD1 on 5 matching bases. Trimming left V 8 bases short and J 2 bases short, with 16 bases between. The germline V gene encodes CDR1 MNHEY and CDR2 SVGEGT. The CDR3 runs to 15 residues. CDR3 DNA: TGTGCCAGCGGCCCAACTGGGGCAGGCAATCAGCCCCAGCATTTT. Translating gives CASGPTGAGNQPQHF.

The chain combines TRBV7-3 with TRBJ2-1; TRBD2 is a possible D gene (6 bases). This CDR3 has 13 amino acids. V was clipped by 1 base and J by 8 bases, with 9 bases between them. Germline CDR1 SGHTA, CDR2 FQGTGA. CDR3 DNA: TGTGCCAGCAGCTTAATTGGCGGGGATGAGCAGTTCTTC. It encodes CASSLIGGDEQFF.

The chain carries TRBV28 and TRBJ2-5, with TRBD1 identical over 7 bases. Germline trimming cut 5 bases from V and 5 bases from J; bases unmatched to any gene: 11. Germline assignment: CDR1 MDHEN and CDR2 SYDVKM. The CDR3 contains 15 residues. CDR3 region: CASSQLDRDAETQYF. In nucleotides, the CDR3 is TGTGCCAGCAGTCAACTCGACAGGGATGCGGAGACCCAGTACTTC.

The chain joins TRBV24-1 to TRBJ2-3; D uncertain. The CDR3 totals 14 residues. V lost 6 bases to trimming and J lost 0 bases, with 9 bases between them. Germline V gives CDR1 KGHDR, CDR2 SFDVKD. The CDR3 protein is CATSTATSTDTQYF. CDR3 DNA: TGTGCCACCAGTACCGCGACTAGCACAGATACGCAGTATTTT.

This clonotype was detected a few times. An end of the junction does not agree with germline; a read error may underlie this. The chain recombines TRBV12-3 or TRBV12-4 with TRBJ2-3, with 9 positions matching TRBD1. The CDR3 has 11 amino acids. The DNA for the CDR3 is TGTGCCAGCAGCGCCGGGACAGGGAAGGTGTTT. This sequence encodes CASSAGTGKVF.

The chain joins TRBV7-8 to TRBJ2-7; 7 positions match TRBD1. CDR1 and CDR2 (germline): SGHVS, FQNEAQ. This CDR3 has 13 residues. The trim removed 4 bases at V and 3 bases at J, leaving 3 bases unmatched. CDR3 loop: CASSYHRGYEQYV. The CDR3 DNA is TGTGCCAGCAGCTACCACAGGGGCTACGAGCAGTACGTC.

This clonotype was seen at least ten times. The CDR3 DNA reads as TGTGCCAGCAGCCAAGAAGAAGAGACCCAGTACTTC. Translation gives CASSQEEETQYF. The chain has TRBV4-2 and TRBJ2-5; D unclear. From germline, CDR1 is LGHNA and CDR2 YNFKEQ. The CDR3 totals 12 residues. The V and J ends lost 0 bases and 3 bases respectively, with 2 bases between them.

The J gene is TRBJ2-2, the V gene TRBV7-9; 8 nucleotides line up with TRBD1. CDR1 is SEHNR and CDR2 is FQNEAQ in the germline V gene (reference sequence). V was clipped by 3 bases and J by 13 bases; unmatched bases: 10. The CDR3 covers 14 residues. CDR3 in amino acids: CASSFGQGLNVLFF. CDR3 in DNA: TGTGCCAGCAGCTTCGGACAGGGATTAAACGTGCTGTTTTTT.

This clonotype has just a few counts. J is TRBJ1-1 and V is TRBV2, with no clear D. Looked up from germline, CDR1 is SNHLY and CDR2 is FYNNEI. V shed 8 bases and J shed 2 bases, with 15 bases lying between them. The CDR3 runs 14 residues. The CDR3 DNA sequence: TGTGCCAGCGAGTGGTACAAGGGAAACACTGAAGCTTTCTTT. Translating gives CASEWYKGNTEAFF.

Here the CDR3 DNA reads TGTGCCAGCAGCCGCGGGAGGCCCTACAATGAGCAGTTCTTC. Encoded protein: CASSRGRPYNEQFF. This chain connects TRBV13 to TRBJ2-1, with TRBD2 matching 8 bases. This CDR3 spans 14 amino acids. Trimming removed 5 bases from V and 2 bases from J; junction bases left unmatched: 2. Germline V gives CDR1 PRHDT, CDR2 FYEKMQ (reference sequence).

The chain carries TRBV7-8 and TRBJ2-7; perhaps TRBD2 as D (7 bases). The V end lost 4 bases, the J end lost 0 bases, and 19 bases lay between the germline ends. This CDR3 is built from 17 residues. Germline CDR1 and CDR2: SGHVS and FQNEAQ. The CDR3 coding sequence is TGTGCCAGCAGCTCCCTGGGCGGGGGCCTTCCCTCCTACGAGCAGTACTTC. It is translated as CASSSLGGGLPSYEQYF.

The chain carries TRBV7-2 and TRBJ2-4; D is perhaps TRBD1 (5 bases). Germline CDR1 SGHTA, CDR2 FQGNSA. Trimming removed 3 bases from V and 8 bases from J, with 11 bases in between. The CDR3 runs 13 residues. Here the CDR3 reads CASSLPGLDIQYF. DNA for the CDR3: TGTGCCAGCAGCTTGCCAGGGTTGGACATTCAGTACTTC.

This clonotype has at least ten counts. The V call is TRBV11-2, the J call TRBJ2-1; 13 bases are a match to TRBD2. The germline V gene has CDR1 SGHAT and CDR2 FQNNGV. Trimming cost V 4 bases and J 4 bases; bases outside gene matches: 1. The CDR3 covers 15 residues. The CDR3 DNA reads TGTGCCAGCAGCTCGGGACTAGCGGGATACAATGAGCAGTTCTTC. This gives the protein CASSSGLAGYNEQFF.

V gene TRBV28 combines with J gene TRBJ1-6, with D tentatively TRBD1 (5 bases). V shed 5 bases and J shed 9 bases, with 11 bases lying between them. Germline loops: CDR1 MDHEN, CDR2 SYDVKM. This CDR3 is 13 amino acids long. The CDR3 DNA reads TGTGCCAGCAGTCAGGGTGGGTTTTCACCCCTCCACTTT. Protein product: CASSQGGFSPLHF.

The chain uses TRBV7-2 and TRBJ2-2; 10 nucleotides line up with TRBD1. CDR1 SGHTA and CDR2 FQGNSA come from the germline V gene. This CDR3 has 17 residues. V lost 5 bases and J lost 2; bases outside the gene matches: 8. In nucleotides, the CDR3 is TGTGCCAGCAGCCCGACCCGGGACAGGGGAAACACCGGGGAGCTGTTTTTT. Protein: CASSPTRDRGNTGELFF.

The CDR3: CASSSPGTWPGTGELFF. DNA of the CDR3: TGTGCCAGCAGTTCCCCAGGGACCTGGCCTGGGACCGGGGAGCTGTTTTTT. This sequence joins TRBV6-5 and TRBJ2-2, with D possibly being TRBD1 or TRBD2 (5 bases each). The CDR3 length is 17 residues. Trimming cost V 4 bases and J 5 bases, with 20 bases left between them. Germline V gene lookup returns CDR1 MNHEY and CDR2 SVGAGI.

This clonotype was counted at least ten times. The chain has TRBV12-3 or TRBV12-4 and TRBJ1-2; D is undetermined. The length of the CDR3 is 12 residues. Trimming removed 6 bases from V and 5 bases from J, with 10 bases in between. CDR3 loop: CASSPGSYGYTF. The CDR3 bases are TGTGCCAGCAGCCCGGGATCTTATGGCTACACCTTC.

The chain has TRBV6-2 or TRBV6-3 and TRBJ1-2; TRBD1 matches 8 bases. This CDR3 is built from 15 residues. Germline-derived CDR1 and CDR2 are MNHEY and SVGEGT. V lost 4 bases to trimming and J lost 8 bases; unmatched junction nucleotides: 12. CDR3 region: CASSSHLGQGVGYTF. The CDR3 coding sequence is TGTGCCAGCAGTTCCCACCTCGGACAGGGAGTAGGCTACACCTTC.